The sequence of this T cell receptor (beta chain) was determined in a study of OX40 agonist ivuxolimab in advanced cancers. Study-wide points: Average numbers of expanded clones were greater in CD8+ T cells than in CD4+. Clonal expansion by week 6 occurred in CD4+ and CD8+ blood T cells (at 0.1 to 3.0 mg/kg).

Worth noting for this clone: What it binds is not known.

From germline, CDR1 is SNHLY and CDR2 FYNNEI. Trimming shortened V by 11 bases and J by 1 base, and 8 bases separated the two germline ends. CDR3 length equals 11 residues. The method was immunoSEQ multiplex PCR; TCRdb's version includes in-frame clones alone and lacks a portion of them. The sample lists roughly 60,000 clones; roughly 86% were seen once. This receptor was taken from an adult with an advanced solid tumor such as melanoma, head and neck, liver or kidney cancer. Specimen: CD4+ or CD8+ T cells sorted from blood, collected in a trial of the OX40 agonist ivuxolimab. The V call is TRBV2, the J call TRBJ2-5; weak D call: TRBD1 (6 bases). The CDR3 region is CAGQLQETQYF. CDR3 nucleotides: TGTGCCGGACAGCTCCAAGAGACCCAGTACTTC.